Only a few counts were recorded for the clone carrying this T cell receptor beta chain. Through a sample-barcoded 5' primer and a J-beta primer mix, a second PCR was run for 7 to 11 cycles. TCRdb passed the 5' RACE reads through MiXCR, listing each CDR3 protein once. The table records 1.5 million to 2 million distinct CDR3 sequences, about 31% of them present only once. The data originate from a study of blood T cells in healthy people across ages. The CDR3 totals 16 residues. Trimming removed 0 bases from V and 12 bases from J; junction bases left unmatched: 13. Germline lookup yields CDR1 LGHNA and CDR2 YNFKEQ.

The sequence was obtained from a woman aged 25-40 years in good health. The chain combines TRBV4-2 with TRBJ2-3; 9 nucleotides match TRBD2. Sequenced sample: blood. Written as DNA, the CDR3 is TGTGCCAGCAGCCAAGATGGTTCGAGCGGGAGGACCCAACAGTATTTT. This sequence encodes CASSQDGSSGRTQQYF.